This T cell receptor beta chain appears in the sequencing data of a study of identifying expanded T cells in peripheral blood. Study-level results: Clone count variance between roughly two-week samples rose with total template count.

The table came from immunoSEQ multiplex PCR; TCRdb's copy has only in-frame clones and leaves some out. The sample has approximately 79,000 clones, about nine tenths seen once; the top ten hold over 2.5%. In the case of this clone: Its antigen remains unknown.

The clonotype comes from a person between 18 and 69 years old in good health. The sample was blood.

CDR3 coding DNA: TGTGCCAGCAGCCAGATAGCTAGCGGGAGGAACTACGAGCAGTACTTC. This sequence encodes CASSQIASGRNYEQYF. The rearrangement joins TRBV4-2 to TRBJ2-7; TRBD2 matches 11 bases. Germline loops: CDR1 LGHNA, CDR2 YNFKEQ. The CDR3 is made up of 16 amino acids. Trimming at V came to 3 bases and at J to 3 bases, leaving 7 bases not matched to a gene.